Following are 9 T cell receptor beta chains from one sample sequenced in a study of blood T cell repertoires in COVID-19. Profiled with immunoSEQ multiplex PCR; TCRdb holds only in-frame clones, not every one. This sample carries 95,000 to 150,000 clones, 70% to 80% of them seen once, and the ten largest clones take around 3.9%. Sequences were obtained from peripheral blood. The receptors come from a woman of 80 years or more with acute or convalescent COVID-19.

The chain combines TRBV19 with TRBJ2-2, with TRBD2 identical over 7 bases. V trimming: 10 bases; J trimming: 2 bases; junction bases outside the gene matches: 7. CDR3 length: 14 amino acids. The germline V gene has CDR1 LNHDA and CDR2 SQIVND (reference sequence). For the CDR3, the DNA is TGTGCCACCAACCCTAGCGGCAACACCGGGGAGCTGTTTTTT. Translated: CATNPSGNTGELFF.

The chain recombines TRBV2 with TRBJ1-4, with TRBD1 matching 9 bases. V gave up 9 bases and J gave up 2 bases; unmatched junction bases: 16. Germline V gives CDR1 SNHLY, CDR2 FYNNEI. The CDR3 runs to 18 residues. CDR3 nucleotide sequence: TGTGCCAGGTTCCGGGACAGGGCGTATCAGGCGACTAATGAAAAACTGTTTTTT. Translation gives CARFRDRAYQATNEKLFF.

This rearrangement joins TRBV7-2 to TRBJ1-5; TRBD1 aligns across 9 bases. Germline assignment: CDR1 SGHTA and CDR2 FQGNSA. The CDR3 runs 13 residues. The trim removed 3 bases at V and 6 bases at J, leaving 0 bases unmatched. CDR3 in amino acids: CASSLDRGQPQHF. The CDR3, as DNA: TGTGCCAGCAGCTTGGACAGGGGTCAGCCCCAGCATTTT.

The chain carries TRBV30 and TRBJ2-1, with D unresolved. Trimming took off 2 bases at V and 5 bases at J, with 7 bases between the two ends. This CDR3 spans 12 amino acids. Germline assignment: CDR1 GTSNPN and CDR2 SVGIG (reference sequence). As DNA, the CDR3 is TGTGCCTGGAGTCCTATAAACAATGAGCAGTTCTTC. Its protein is CAWSPINNEQFF.

The chain has TRBV11-2 and TRBJ1-3; D gene ambiguous. Between the trimmed V and J ends, which lost 1 base and 16 bases, there was a span of 11 bases. From germline, CDR1 is SGHAT and CDR2 FQNNGV. The CDR3 sequence is 11 residues long. CDR3 loop: CASSLGRLPYF. CDR3 in DNA: TGTGCCAGCAGCTTAGGAAGACTCCCCTATTTT.

The V call is TRBV28, the J call TRBJ1-3, with D possibly matching TRBD1 (6 bases). V gave up 7 bases and J gave up 0 bases, with 10 bases separating them. The CDR3 consists of 14 residues. The germline V gene has CDR1 MDHEN and CDR2 SYDVKM. In nucleotides, the CDR3 is TGTGCCAGCACAATACAGGGCTCTGGAAACACCATATATTTT. It translates to CASTIQGSGNTIYF.

The rearrangement uses TRBV6-2 or TRBV6-3 and TRBJ2-3, with 11 bases aligning to TRBD2. The CDR3 totals 18 residues. V dropped 2 bases and J dropped 5; count of bases not matched to a gene: 12. Per germline, CDR1 MNHEY and CDR2 SVGEGT. The CDR3 reads CASSYNRTSGLGKDTQYF. The CDR3 nucleotides are TGTGCCAGCAGTTACAATCGGACTAGCGGGCTCGGGAAAGATACGCAGTATTTT.

The genes are TRBV7-2 and TRBJ2-3; 8 bases align to TRBD1. The J segment lost 7 bases and the V segment lost 5 bases, leaving 2 bases of the junction unmatched. The CDR3 totals 12 residues. Germline values: CDR1 SGHTA, CDR2 FQGNSA. The CDR3 DNA sequence: TGTGCCAGCAGCCGGGACAGGTATACGCAGTATTTT. Translation gives CASSRDRYTQYF. Using reference TRBV7-2 and TRBJ2-3 for the parts outside the CDR3, the full variable domain is GAGVSQSPSNKVTEKGKDVELRCDPISGHTALYWYRQSLGQGLEFLIYFQGNSAPDKSGLPSDRFSAERTGGSVSTLTIQRTQQEDSAVYLCASSRDRYTQYFGPGTRLTVL.

V usage is TRBV7-2 and J usage is TRBJ2-3; 7 nucleotides agree with TRBD1. The CDR3 sequence is 15 residues long. V trimming: 6 bases; J trimming: 0 bases; junction bases outside the gene matches: 6. Germline assignment: CDR1 SGHTA and CDR2 FQGNSA. This chain's CDR3 is CASRRQGVSTDTQYF. CDR3 nucleotide sequence: TGTGCCAGCAGGAGACAGGGTGTAAGCACAGATACGCAGTATTTT.